Given below is one T cell receptor (beta chain) in context. The data were taken from a study of blood T cell repertoires in COVID-19. In the study overall: Acute and convalescent COVID-19 samples came from the United States, Italy and Spain. In each case, the material was cDNA or gDNA derived from T cells, B-cell-depleted T cells, or PBMCs.

Germline assignment: CDR1 SGHNT and CDR2 YENEEA. Trimming shortened V by 5 bases and J by 4 bases, and 21 bases separated the two germline ends. The CDR3 totals 17 residues. Per the study methods: Amplification of reference gene primers was used by the study to estimate nucleated cell counts. Sequenced by immunoSEQ multiplex PCR; TCRdb stores in-frame clones only, minus some. The D gene and trimming were derived from the DNA, and the V and J assignments and clone size from that table. The data show about 280,000 clones, roughly nine tenths seen once. The material sequenced was peripheral blood. The rearrangement joins TRBV11-3 to TRBJ2-1; the D gene is possibly TRBD2 (6 bases). The receptor's source is a woman between 50 and 59 years old who had recovered from COVID-19. CDR3 coding DNA: TGTGCCAGCAGCATGTCCTCCGGGAGCACTTCTTACAATGAGCAGTTCTTC. This encodes CASSMSSGSTSYNEQFF.